This TCR beta chain is from a study of siplizumab effects on memory and regulatory T cells. Trimming stripped 2 bases from V and 9 bases from J, with 20 bases between. This CDR3 is 17 amino acids long. From germline, CDR1 is SEHNR and CDR2 FQNEAQ (reference sequence). Profiling relied on immunoSEQ multiplex PCR, and the TCRdb table lists in-frame clones only, not all of them. The sample lists about 75,000 clones, 93% occurring once. The chain couples TRBV7-9 to TRBJ1-6; D is unclear. The source is a human donor in good health. The source material was CD8+ T cells sorted from blood. CDR3 bases: TGTGCCAGCAGCTTATCCGCGTATCCTTTCGAAAGTTCACCCCTCCACTTT. Residues: CASSLSAYPFESSPLHF.